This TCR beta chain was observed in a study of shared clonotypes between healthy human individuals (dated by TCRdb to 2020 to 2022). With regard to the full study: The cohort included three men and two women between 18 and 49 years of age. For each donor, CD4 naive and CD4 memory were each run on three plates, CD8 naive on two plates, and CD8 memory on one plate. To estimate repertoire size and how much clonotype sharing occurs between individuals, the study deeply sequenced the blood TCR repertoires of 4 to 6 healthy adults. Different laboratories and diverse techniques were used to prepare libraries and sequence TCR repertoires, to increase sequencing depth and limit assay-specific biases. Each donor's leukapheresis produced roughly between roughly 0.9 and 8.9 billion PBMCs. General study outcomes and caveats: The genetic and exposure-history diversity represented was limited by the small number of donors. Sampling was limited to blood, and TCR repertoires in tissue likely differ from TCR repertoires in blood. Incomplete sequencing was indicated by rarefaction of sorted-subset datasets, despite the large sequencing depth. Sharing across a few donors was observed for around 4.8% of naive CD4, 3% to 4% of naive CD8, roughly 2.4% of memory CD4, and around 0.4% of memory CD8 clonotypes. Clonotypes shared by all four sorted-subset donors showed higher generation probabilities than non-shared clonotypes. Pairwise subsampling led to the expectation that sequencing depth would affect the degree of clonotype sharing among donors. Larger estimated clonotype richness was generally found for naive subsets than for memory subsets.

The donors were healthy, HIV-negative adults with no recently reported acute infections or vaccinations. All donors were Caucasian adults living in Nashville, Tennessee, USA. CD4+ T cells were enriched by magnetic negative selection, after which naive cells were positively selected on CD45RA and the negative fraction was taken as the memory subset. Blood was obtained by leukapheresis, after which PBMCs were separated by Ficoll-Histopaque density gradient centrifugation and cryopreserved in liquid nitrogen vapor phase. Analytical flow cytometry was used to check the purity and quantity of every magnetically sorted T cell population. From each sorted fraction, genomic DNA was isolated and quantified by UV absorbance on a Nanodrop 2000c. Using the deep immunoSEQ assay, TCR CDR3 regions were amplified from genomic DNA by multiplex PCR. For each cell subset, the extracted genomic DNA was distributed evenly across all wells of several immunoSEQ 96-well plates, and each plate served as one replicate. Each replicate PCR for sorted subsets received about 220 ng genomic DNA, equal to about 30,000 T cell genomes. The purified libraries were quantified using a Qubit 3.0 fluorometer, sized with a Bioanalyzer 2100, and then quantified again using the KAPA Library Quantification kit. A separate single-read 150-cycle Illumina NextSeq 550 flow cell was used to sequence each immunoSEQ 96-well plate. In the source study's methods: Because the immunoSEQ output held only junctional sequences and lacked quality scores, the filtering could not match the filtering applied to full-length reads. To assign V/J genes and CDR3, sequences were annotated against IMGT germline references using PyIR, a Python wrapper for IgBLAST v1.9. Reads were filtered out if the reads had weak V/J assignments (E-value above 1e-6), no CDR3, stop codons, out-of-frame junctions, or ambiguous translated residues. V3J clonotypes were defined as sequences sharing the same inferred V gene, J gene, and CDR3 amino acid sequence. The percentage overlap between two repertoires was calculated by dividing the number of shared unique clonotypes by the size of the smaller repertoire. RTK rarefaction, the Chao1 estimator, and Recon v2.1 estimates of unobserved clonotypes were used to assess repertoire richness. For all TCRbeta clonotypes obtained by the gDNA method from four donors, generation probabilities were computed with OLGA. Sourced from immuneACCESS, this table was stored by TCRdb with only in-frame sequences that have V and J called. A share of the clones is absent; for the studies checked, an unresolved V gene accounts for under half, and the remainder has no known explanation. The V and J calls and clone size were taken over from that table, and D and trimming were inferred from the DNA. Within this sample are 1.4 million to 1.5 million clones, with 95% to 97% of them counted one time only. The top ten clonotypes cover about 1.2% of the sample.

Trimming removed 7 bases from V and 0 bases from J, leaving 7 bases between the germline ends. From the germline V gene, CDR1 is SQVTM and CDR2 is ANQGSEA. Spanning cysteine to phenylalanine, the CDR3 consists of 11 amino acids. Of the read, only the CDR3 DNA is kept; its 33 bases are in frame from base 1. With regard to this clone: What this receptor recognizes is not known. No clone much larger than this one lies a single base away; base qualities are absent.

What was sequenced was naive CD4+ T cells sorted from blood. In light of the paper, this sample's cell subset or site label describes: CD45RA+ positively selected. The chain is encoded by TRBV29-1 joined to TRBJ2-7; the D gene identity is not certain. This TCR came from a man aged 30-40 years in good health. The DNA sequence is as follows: TGCAGCGCCAGCGCCTCCTACGAGCAGTACTTC. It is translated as CSASASYEQYF.